This T cell receptor beta chain was identified in a study of human T cells and chemical hapten exposure. TCRdb fed the RACE reads into MiXCR, producing one record per CDR3 protein. The sample lists around 130,000 distinct CDR3 sequences; 12% were seen once. Time point noted: patch test 2, 6 weeks after DPC sensitization. Treatment specified: therapeutic diphenylcyclopropenone sensitization with weekly scalp DPC. V lost 3 bases and J lost 3, with 14 bases in between. The CDR3 has 15 amino acids. Per the germline V gene, CDR1 is MNHEY and CDR2 is SVGEGT. This material consisted of whole blood, taken in connection with sensitization to the hapten diphenylcyclopropenone (DPC). This receptor was obtained from a woman in her fifties or sixties with alopecia areata. Some clones in this sample may be carry-over from other donors' samples. This chain connects TRBV6-2 or TRBV6-3 to TRBJ1-1; TRBD1 might be the D (6 bases). In nucleotides, the CDR3 is TGTGCCAGCAGTTATTCAGGACAGCAGGACACTGAAGCTTTCTTT. Its translation is CASSYSGQQDTEAFF.